The rows below give T cell receptor beta chains drawn from one sample of a study of blood T cells in healthy people across ages. TCRdb re-called the 5' RACE reads with MiXCR, one entry per CDR3 protein. The data show about 1.4 million distinct CDR3 sequences, 55% to 75% seen once. The sequenced sample consisted of blood. Receptor source: a young man in good health. Each CDR3 is given with its conserved first and last residue. The order of the fields is J gene, V gene, D gene, clone size, CDR3 DNA, CDR3 protein. The D gene is left open where the match is weak. Clone sizes are given selectively: once, few, many, or a class where the clone is expanded.

>TRBJ1-2|TRBV2|NA|NA
TGTGCCAGCAGTGTGTCAGGGGTCTATGGCTACACCTTC
CASSVSGVYGYTF
>TRBJ2-1|TRBV2|TRBD1|NA
TGTGCCAGCAGTGATACCACAGGGGGCGCGGGTTATGAGCAGTTCTTC
CASSDTTGGAGYEQFF
>TRBJ2-7|TRBV7-2|NA|NA
TGTGCCAGCAGCTTAACCGGCGGGAAATACGAGCAGTACTTC
CASSLTGGKYEQYF
>TRBJ2-7|TRBV2|TRBD1|NA
TGTGCCAGCAGGACAGGGGAGGCCTACGAGCAGTACTTC
CASRTGEAYEQYF
>TRBJ1-5|TRBV6-1|NA|NA
TGTGCCAGCAGGTCATATAATCAGCCCCAGCATTTT
CASRSYNQPQHF
>TRBJ2-7|TRBV4-3|NA|few
TGCGCCAGCAGCCAAGATTCGGTAGGACAGAGTTACGAGCAGTACTTC
CASSQDSVGQSYEQYF
>TRBJ2-1|TRBV5-1|NA|once
TGCGCCAGCAGCGTGGCAGGGATTGCCCACAATGAGCAGTTCTTC
CASSVAGIAHNEQFF
>TRBJ2-3|TRBV28|NA|NA
TGTGCCACAGCGTCTAGGGGGGCGTACACAGATACGCAGTATTTT
CATASRGAYTDTQYF
>TRBJ2-7|TRBV20-1|NA|NA
TGCAGTGCTAGAGCTCTAGATAGGTCTTCCTACGAGCAGTACTTC
CSARALDRSSYEQYF
>TRBJ2-5|TRBV21-1|NA|NA
TGTGCCAGCAGCAAAGGGGGTCTAGGGGAGACCCAGTACTTC
CASSKGGLGETQYF
>TRBJ2-5|TRBV5-6|NA|few
TGTGCCAGCAGCTTCGCAGGACTCCAACAAGAGACCCAGTACTTC
CASSFAGLQQETQYF
>TRBJ1-2|TRBV25-1|NA|NA
TGTGCCAGCAGTGAGAGGTCACTCTACTATGGCTACACCTTC
CASSERSLYYGYTF
>TRBJ2-5|TRBV27|NA|NA
TGTGCCAGCAGGAGCCAGGGCCCCCGCCGGGTTAGGGAGACCCAGTACTTC
CASRSQGPRRVRETQYF
>TRBJ1-2|TRBV2|NA|NA
TGTGCCAGCAGTGAAGCGCTTCCTGTCGGCAAAGCTTATGGCTACACCTTC
CASSEALPVGKAYGYTF
>TRBJ2-7|TRBV6-2/TRBV6-3|TRBD2|NA
TGTGCCAGCAGTCTCTCTCCTGGACTAGCGGGATACCACGAGCAGTACTTC
CASSLSPGLAGYHEQYF
>TRBJ2-1|TRBV29-1|NA|few
TGCAGCGTTGAATGGGGGGCTGGTGAGCAGTTCTTC
CSVEWGAGEQFF
>TRBJ2-5|TRBV11-2|TRBD1|NA
TGTGCCAGCAGCTCAGAAGGTGGACAGGGGGCGCTTATCTTAGACTTGCGGCAGTACTTC
CASSSEGGQGALILDLRQYF
>TRBJ2-7|TRBV6-5|TRBD1|few
TGTGCCAGCAGTTACGGGAGGGACAGGGGTTTCTACGAGCAGTACTTC
CASSYGRDRGFYEQYF
>TRBJ2-1|TRBV9|NA|NA
TGTGCCAGCAGCACAAAGGGAGGGACAGGAGAGCAGTTCTTC
CASSTKGGTGEQFF
>TRBJ2-3|TRBV11-2|NA|NA
TGTGCCAGCAGAAGACTAGTATCAGATACGCAGTATTTT
CASRRLVSDTQYF
>TRBJ2-7|TRBV7-2|NA|NA
TGTGCCAGCAGCACCCTTCCAGAGGGTCACGAGCAGTACTTC
CASSTLPEGHEQYF
>TRBJ2-3|TRBV7-2|TRBD1|few
TGTGCCAGCAGCTTGAGGGGGCTAAAAACAGATACGCAGTATTTT
CASSLRGLKTDTQYF
>TRBJ2-1|TRBV4-2|TRBD2|few
TGTGCCAGCAGCCGGAGCGGGGGGCCGGTCCACAATGAGCAGTTCTTC
CASSRSGGPVHNEQFF
>TRBJ2-3|TRBV14|TRBD1|NA
TGTGCCAGCAGCCAAGGGACAGGGATCGCAGATACGCAGTATTTT
CASSQGTGIADTQYF
>TRBJ2-7|TRBV2|TRBD2|once
TGTGCCAGCGTTTTTTCTGGGACTAGCGGCTCCTACGAGCAGTACTTC
CASVFSGTSGSYEQYF
>TRBJ1-1|TRBV20-1|NA|many
TGCAGTGCTAAGGAGGGGACCCACACTGAAGCTTTCTTT
CSAKEGTHTEAFF
>TRBJ2-7|TRBV29-1|NA|NA
TGCAGCGCAGGGGTGATTGAGAACGAGCAGTACTTC
CSAGVIENEQYF
>TRBJ2-3|TRBV12-3/TRBV12-4|TRBD2|NA
TGTGCCAGCAGTTTTACCCTAGCGGGAACTCGGTCAGGGAATACGCAGTATTTT
CASSFTLAGTRSGNTQYF
>TRBJ2-3|TRBV10-3|TRBD2|NA
TGTGCCATCAGTACTAGCGGGGCGGGAGATACGCAGTATTTT
CAISTSGAGDTQYF
>TRBJ1-2|TRBV28|TRBD1|few
TGTGCCAGCAGTCTCCCGAGGACAGGGGGCGCCGGCTACACCTTC
CASSLPRTGGAGYTF
>TRBJ2-2|TRBV24-1|TRBD1|NA
TGTGCCACCAGTGATCGGGACAGCAACACCGGGGAGCTGTTTTTT
CATSDRDSNTGELFF
>TRBJ2-1|TRBV9|TRBD1|NA
TGTGCCAGCAGCGGGGACAGGGAGGTAGTTGGGCAGTTCTTC
CASSGDREVVGQFF
>TRBJ1-2|TRBV14|NA|few
TGTGCCAGCAGCCAGGGCCATAACAGGGATTCGAACTATGGCTACACCTTC
CASSQGHNRDSNYGYTF
>TRBJ1-2|TRBV12-3/TRBV12-4|NA|NA
TGTGCCAGCAGGAACACCGAAGGTGGTAAGGATGGCTACACCTTC
CASRNTEGGKDGYTF
>TRBJ2-7|TRBV6-1|NA|NA
TGTGCCAGCAGAGGGACATTCTCCTACGAGCAGTACTTC
CASRGTFSYEQYF
>TRBJ2-4|TRBV20-1|TRBD2|NA
TGCAGTGCTAGAGACATACTAGCGGGAGCAAACATTCAGTACTTC
CSARDILAGANIQYF
>TRBJ2-3|TRBV27|NA|NA
TGTGCCTGCAGTCCCAGGACAGATACGCAGTATTTT
CACSPRTDTQYF
>TRBJ1-1|TRBV6-2/TRBV6-3|NA|NA
TGTGCCAGCAGTGGAATGGCAGGGGCCGTCACTGAAGCTTTCTTT
CASSGMAGAVTEAFF
>TRBJ2-1|TRBV10-1|TRBD1|NA
TGCGCCAGCAGTGAACAGGGGGTCGGCAATGAGCAGTTCTTC
CASSEQGVGNEQFF
>TRBJ2-1|TRBV12-3/TRBV12-4|NA|few
TGTGCCAGCAGTTTTGGAACTAGCTTCTACAATGAGCAGTTCTTC
CASSFGTSFYNEQFF
>TRBJ2-7|TRBV20-1|NA|NA
TGCAGTGCTAGTGGGGGAACCTACTACGAGCAGTACTTC
CSASGGTYYEQYF
>TRBJ1-2|TRBV30|NA|NA
TGTGCCGCATTAGGCGCCTATGGCTACACCTTC
CAALGAYGYTF
>TRBJ2-3|TRBV20-1|NA|few
TGCAGTGCTAGACCTTCGGCCCATACGCAGTATTTT
CSARPSAHTQYF
>TRBJ1-3|TRBV2|NA|NA
TGTGCCAGCCGACAGGACGCTGGAAACACCATATATTTT
CASRQDAGNTIYF
>TRBJ2-1|TRBV7-9|NA|NA
TGTGCCAGCAGCTCATCGGGGCGGTATAATGAGCAGTTCTTC
CASSSSGRYNEQFF
>TRBJ2-6|TRBV5-1|NA|NA
TGCGCCAGCAGCTTCGGACTGATCTCTGGGGCCAACGTCCTGACTTTC
CASSFGLISGANVLTF
>TRBJ2-1|TRBV5-5|NA|NA
TGTGCCAGCAGCTTTGCTTCAAGGAATGAGCAGTTCTTC
CASSFASRNEQFF
>TRBJ2-1|TRBV29-1|NA|few
TGCAGCGTTGGGTGGGGGCCACCCAATGAGCAGTTCTTC
CSVGWGPPNEQFF
>TRBJ2-7|TRBV5-6|NA|NA
TGTGCCAGCAGCCCGGGGATTTCAAGCTCCTACGAGCAGTACTTC
CASSPGISSSYEQYF
>TRBJ2-7|TRBV20-1|NA|few
TGCAGTGCTATTCCCGCCCGGGGCGACTCCTACGAGCAGTACTTC
CSAIPARGDSYEQYF
>TRBJ2-1|TRBV10-1|TRBD1|NA
TGCGCCAGCAACGGACAGGGGCAGGCCTACAATGAGCAGTTCTTC
CASNGQGQAYNEQFF
>TRBJ2-5|TRBV6-5|NA|NA
TGTGCCAGCAGCCCTGGACCCACCCGGTCAGAGACCCAGTACTTC
CASSPGPTRSETQYF
>TRBJ2-3|TRBV6-2/TRBV6-3|TRBD2|few
TGTGCCAGCAGTTACTCCGACCAGACTAGCGGGGAGCCAGATACGCAGTATTTT
CASSYSDQTSGEPDTQYF
>TRBJ1-2|TRBV7-2|NA|NA
TGTGCCAGCAGCTTAATGGGGTTTGTGGATGGCTACACCTTC
CASSLMGFVDGYTF